This TCR beta chain stems from a study of cytomegalovirus exposure and HLA in healthy donors. Sequencing was performed with immunoSEQ multiplex PCR; in TCRdb, only in-frame clones are kept and a portion is missing. The table includes a few hundred thousand clones, roughly 88% detected once. On this clone: Its antigen remains unidentified.

Study-level findings and limits: Listed as cytomegalovirus-associated were 150 or so TCR beta chains.

The receptor's source is a woman younger than 35 in good health and CMV-seronegative. What was sequenced was PBMCs.

The CDR3 sequence is CASRPFGRNTEAFF. The CDR3 DNA is TGTGCCAGCAGACCCTTCGGGAGAAACACTGAAGCTTTCTTT. V usage is TRBV28 and J usage is TRBJ1-1; D remains ambiguous. Germline CDR1 MDHEN, CDR2 SYDVKM. This CDR3 has 14 residues. The V and J ends lost 6 bases and 2 bases respectively, with 13 bases between them.